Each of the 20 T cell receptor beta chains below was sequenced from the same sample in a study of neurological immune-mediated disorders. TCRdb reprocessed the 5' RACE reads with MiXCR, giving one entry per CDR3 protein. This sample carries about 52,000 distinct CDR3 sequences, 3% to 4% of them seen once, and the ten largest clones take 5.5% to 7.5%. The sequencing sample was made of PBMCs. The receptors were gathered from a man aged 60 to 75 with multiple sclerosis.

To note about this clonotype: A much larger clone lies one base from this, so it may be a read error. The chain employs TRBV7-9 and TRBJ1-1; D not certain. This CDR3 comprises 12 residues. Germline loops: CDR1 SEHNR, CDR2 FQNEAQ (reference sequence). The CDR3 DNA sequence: TGTGACAGCAGCTCTGAAGCCACTGAAGCTTTCTTT. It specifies CDSSSEATEAFF.

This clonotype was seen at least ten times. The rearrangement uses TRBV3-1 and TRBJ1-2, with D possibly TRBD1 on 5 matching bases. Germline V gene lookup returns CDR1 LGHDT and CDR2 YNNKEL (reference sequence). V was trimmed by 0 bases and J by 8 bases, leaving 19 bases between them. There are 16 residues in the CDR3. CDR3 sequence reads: CASSQDRVQDRRGYTF. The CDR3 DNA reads TGTGCCAGCAGCCAAGATCGTGTACAGGATCGCCGAGGCTACACCTTC.

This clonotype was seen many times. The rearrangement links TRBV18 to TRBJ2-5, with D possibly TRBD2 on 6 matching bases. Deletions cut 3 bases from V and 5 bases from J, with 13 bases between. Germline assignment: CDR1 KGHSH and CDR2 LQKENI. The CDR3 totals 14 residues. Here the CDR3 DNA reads TGTGCCAGCTCACCCGGGACTCCCAGGGAGACCCAGTACTTC. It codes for CASSPGTPRETQYF.

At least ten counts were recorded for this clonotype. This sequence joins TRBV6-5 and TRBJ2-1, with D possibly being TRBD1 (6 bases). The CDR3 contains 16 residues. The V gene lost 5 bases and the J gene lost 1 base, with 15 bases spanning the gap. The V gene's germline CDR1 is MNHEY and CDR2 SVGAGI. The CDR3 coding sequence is TGTGCCAGCAGTCCAGGGGTGGGTTTGTCCTACAATGAGCAGTTCTTC. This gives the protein CASSPGVGLSYNEQFF.

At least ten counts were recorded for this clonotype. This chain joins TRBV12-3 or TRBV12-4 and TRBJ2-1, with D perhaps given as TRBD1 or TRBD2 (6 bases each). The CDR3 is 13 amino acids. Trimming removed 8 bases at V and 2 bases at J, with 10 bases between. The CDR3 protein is CASCRGPYNEQFF. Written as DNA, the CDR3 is TGTGCCAGCTGCCGGGGGCCCTACAATGAGCAGTTCTTC.

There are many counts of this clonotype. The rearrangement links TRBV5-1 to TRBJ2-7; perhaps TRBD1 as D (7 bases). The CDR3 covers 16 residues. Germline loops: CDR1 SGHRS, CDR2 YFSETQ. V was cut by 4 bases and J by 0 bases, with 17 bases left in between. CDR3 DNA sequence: TGCGCCAGCAGCCTACCCCCGCGGGACAGCTCCTACGAGCAGTACTTC. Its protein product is CASSLPPRDSSYEQYF.

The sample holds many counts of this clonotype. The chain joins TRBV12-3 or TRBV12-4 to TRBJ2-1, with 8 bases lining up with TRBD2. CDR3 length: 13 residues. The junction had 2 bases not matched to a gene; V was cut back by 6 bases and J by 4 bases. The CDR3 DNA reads TGTGCCAGCAGACTAGCGGCGTACAATGAGCAGTTCTTC. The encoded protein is CASRLAAYNEQFF.

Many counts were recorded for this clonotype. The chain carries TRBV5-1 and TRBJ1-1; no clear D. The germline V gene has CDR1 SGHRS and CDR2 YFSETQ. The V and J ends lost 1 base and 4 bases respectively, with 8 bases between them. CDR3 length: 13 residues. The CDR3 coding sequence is TGCGCCAGCAGCTTGAACCTGGGCACTGAAGCTTTCTTT. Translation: CASSLNLGTEAFF. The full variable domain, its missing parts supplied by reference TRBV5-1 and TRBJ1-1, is KAGVTQTPRYLIKTRGQQVTLSCSPISGHRSVSWYQQTPGQGLQFLFEYFSETQRNKGNFPGRFSGRQFSNSRSEMNVSTLELGDSALYLCASSLNLGTEAFFGQGTRLTVV.

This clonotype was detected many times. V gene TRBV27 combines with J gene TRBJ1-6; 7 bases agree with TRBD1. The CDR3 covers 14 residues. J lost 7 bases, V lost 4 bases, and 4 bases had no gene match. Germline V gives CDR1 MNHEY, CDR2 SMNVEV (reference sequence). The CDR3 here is CASSWTGGNSPLHF. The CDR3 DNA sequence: TGTGCCAGCAGTTGGACAGGTGGGAATTCACCCCTCCACTTT.

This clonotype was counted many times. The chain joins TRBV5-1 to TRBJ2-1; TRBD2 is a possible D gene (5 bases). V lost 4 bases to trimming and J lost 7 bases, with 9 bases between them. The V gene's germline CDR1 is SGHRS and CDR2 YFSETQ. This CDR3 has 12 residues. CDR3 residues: CASSPDWNEQFF. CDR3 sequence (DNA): TGCGCCAGCAGCCCGGACTGGAATGAGCAGTTCTTC.

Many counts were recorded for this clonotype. CDR3 residues: CASSWGTDTQYF. CDR3 coding DNA: TGCGCCAGCAGCTGGGGCACAGATACGCAGTATTTT. The rearrangement joins TRBV5-1 to TRBJ2-3; D is ambiguous. Germline V gene sequence: CDR1 SGHRS, CDR2 YFSETQ. The CDR3 is 12 amino acids. The V gene lost 3 bases and the J gene lost 1 base, with 3 bases spanning the gap. The full variable domain, its missing parts supplied by reference TRBV5-1 and TRBJ2-3, is KAGVTQTPRYLIKTRGQQVTLSCSPISGHRSVSWYQQTPGQGLQFLFEYFSETQRNKGNFPGRFSGRQFSNSRSEMNVSTLELGDSALYLCASSWGTDTQYFGPGTRLTVL.

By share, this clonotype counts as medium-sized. Here the CDR3 DNA reads TGCAGTGCAACAGGGGCCGGTGGCTACACCTTC. Residues: CSATGAGGYTF. The rearrangement joins TRBV20-1 to TRBJ1-2, with TRBD1 matching 7 bases. From germline, CDR1 is DFQATT and CDR2 SNEGSKA (reference sequence). The CDR3 covers 11 residues. Unmatched junction bases numbered 5, after V lost 6 bases and J lost 7 bases.

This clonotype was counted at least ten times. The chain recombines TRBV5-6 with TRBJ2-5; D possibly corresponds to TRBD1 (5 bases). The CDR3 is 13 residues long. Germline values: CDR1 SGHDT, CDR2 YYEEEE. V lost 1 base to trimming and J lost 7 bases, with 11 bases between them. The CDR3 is CASSLRGFGTQYF. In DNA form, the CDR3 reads TGTGCCAGCAGCTTGAGGGGATTCGGGACCCAGTACTTC.

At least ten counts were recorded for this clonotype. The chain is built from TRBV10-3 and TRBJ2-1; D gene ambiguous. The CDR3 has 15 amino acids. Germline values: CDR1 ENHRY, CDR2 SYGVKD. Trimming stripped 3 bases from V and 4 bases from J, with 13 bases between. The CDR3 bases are TGTGCCATCAGTGACGGCCAAAAACTATACAATGAGCAGTTCTTC. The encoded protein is CAISDGQKLYNEQFF.

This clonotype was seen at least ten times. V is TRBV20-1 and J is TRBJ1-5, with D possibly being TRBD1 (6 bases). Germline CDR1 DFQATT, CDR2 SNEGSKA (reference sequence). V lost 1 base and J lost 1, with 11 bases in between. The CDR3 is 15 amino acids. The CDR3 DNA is TGCAGTGCTAGAGCCGGACAGCTGAGCAATCAGCCCCAGCATTTT. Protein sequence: CSARAGQLSNQPQHF.

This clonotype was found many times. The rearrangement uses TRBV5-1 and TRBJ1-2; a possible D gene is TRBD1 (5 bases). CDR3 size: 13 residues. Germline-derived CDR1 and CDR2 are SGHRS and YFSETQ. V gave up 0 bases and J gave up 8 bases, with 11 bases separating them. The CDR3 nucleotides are TGCGCCAGCAGCTTGGCCTACGGGGCCGGCTACACCTTC. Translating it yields CASSLAYGAGYTF.

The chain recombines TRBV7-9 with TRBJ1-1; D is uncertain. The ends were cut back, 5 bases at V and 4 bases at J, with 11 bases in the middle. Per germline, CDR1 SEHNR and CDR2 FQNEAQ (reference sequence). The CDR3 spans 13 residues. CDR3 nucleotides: TGTGCCAGCAGCCGATTCGAGGGCACTGAAGCTTTCTTT. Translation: CASSRFEGTEAFF.

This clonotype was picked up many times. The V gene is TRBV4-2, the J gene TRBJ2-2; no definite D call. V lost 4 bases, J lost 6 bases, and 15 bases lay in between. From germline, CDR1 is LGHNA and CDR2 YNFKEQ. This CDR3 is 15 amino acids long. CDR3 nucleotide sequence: TGTGCCAGCAGCCGAATAGACGACTCGGCCGGGGAGCTGTTTTTT. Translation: CASSRIDDSAGELFF.

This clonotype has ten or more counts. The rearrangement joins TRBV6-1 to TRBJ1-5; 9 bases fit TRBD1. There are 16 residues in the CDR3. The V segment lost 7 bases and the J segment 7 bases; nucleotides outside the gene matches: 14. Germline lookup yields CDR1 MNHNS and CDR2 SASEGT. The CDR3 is CASNPEPGQGFQPQHF. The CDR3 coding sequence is TGTGCCAGCAACCCCGAACCGGGACAGGGTTTCCAGCCCCAGCATTTT.

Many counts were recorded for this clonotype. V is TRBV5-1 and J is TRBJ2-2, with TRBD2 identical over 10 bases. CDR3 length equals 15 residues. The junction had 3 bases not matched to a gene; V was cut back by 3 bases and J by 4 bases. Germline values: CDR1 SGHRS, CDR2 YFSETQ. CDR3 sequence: CASSYLAGVTGELFF. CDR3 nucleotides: TGCGCCAGCAGCTACCTAGCGGGAGTCACCGGGGAGCTGTTTTTT. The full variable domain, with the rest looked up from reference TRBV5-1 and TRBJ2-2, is KAGVTQTPRYLIKTRGQQVTLSCSPISGHRSVSWYQQTPGQGLQFLFEYFSETQRNKGNFPGRFSGRQFSNSRSEMNVSTLELGDSALYLCASSYLAGVTGELFFGEGSRLTVL.